These 14 T cell receptor beta chains originate from one sample sequenced in a study of T cell responses to AZD1222 COVID-19 vaccine. Clones were read by immunoSEQ multiplex PCR, and TCRdb kept only the in-frame ones, dropping some. The data contain about 130,000 clones, more than 85% of them singletons. The material sequenced was peripheral blood, taken on day 0 of AZD1222 vaccination. These receptors were taken from an adult in good health.

This clone was picked up one time. The chain is built from TRBV28 and TRBJ2-1, with D possibly being TRBD2 (6 bases). V was trimmed by 2 bases and J by 3 bases, leaving 11 bases between them. Germline lookup yields CDR1 MDHEN and CDR2 SYDVKM. The CDR3 runs 15 residues. The CDR3 bases are TGTGCCAGCAGTTTAGGGGGGACTCGCTACAATGAGCAGTTCTTC. This sequence encodes CASSLGGTRYNEQFF.

The chain uses TRBV5-4 and TRBJ2-7; D perhaps matches TRBD1 (6 bases). Deletions cut 0 bases from V and 4 bases from J, with 14 bases between. This CDR3 has 15 residues. Germline-derived CDR1 and CDR2 are SGHNT and YYREEE (reference sequence). DNA of the CDR3: TGTGCCAGCAGCTTGGGTGGGACACCTTATTACGAGCAGTACTTC. Amino acid sequence: CASSLGGTPYYEQYF.

The DNA of the CDR3 is TGTGCCTGGAGTCCAACGTGGGAGCCCTATGGCTACACCTTC. It yields the protein CAWSPTWEPYGYTF. The chain carries TRBV30 and TRBJ1-2; D unclear. Looked up from germline, CDR1 is GTSNPN and CDR2 is SVGIG (reference sequence). The CDR3 length is 14 residues. V was shortened by 2 bases and J by 4 bases, with 14 bases between the two germline ends.

This rearrangement joins TRBV7-8 to TRBJ2-1, with D perhaps assigned TRBD1 or TRBD2 (5 bases each). V lost 4 bases to trimming and J lost 1 base, with 11 bases between them. This CDR3 has 15 residues. CDR1 is SGHVS, CDR2 FQNEAQ, per germline. The CDR3 protein is CASSSFGGSYNEQFF. DNA for the CDR3: TGTGCCAGCAGCTCCTTTGGGGGATCCTACAATGAGCAGTTCTTC.

The J gene is TRBJ1-1, the V gene TRBV30, with unresolved D. This CDR3 contains 16 residues. Between the trimmed V and J ends, which lost 0 bases and 6 bases, there was a span of 20 bases. CDR1 and CDR2 from the germline V gene are GTSNPN and SVGIG (reference sequence). Here the CDR3 DNA reads TGTGCCTGGAGTGTAACCCAGGCGGTCCTCTACGCTGAAGCTTTCTTT. This encodes CAWSVTQAVLYAEAFF.

The V call is TRBV5-1, the J call TRBJ1-4; D is possibly TRBD1 (6 bases). There are 17 residues in the CDR3. Trimming removed 3 bases at V and 1 base at J, with 16 bases between. CDR1 is SGHRS, CDR2 YFSETQ, per germline. CDR3 region: CASSWGLGGKTNEKLFF. Written as DNA, the CDR3 is TGCGCCAGCAGCTGGGGGCTAGGCGGGAAAACTAATGAAAAACTGTTTTTT.

The chain links TRBV6-4 to TRBJ1-5; no clear D. CDR1 MRHNA and CDR2 SNTAGT come from the germline V gene. V lost 6 bases and J lost 0, with 6 bases in between. This CDR3 region has 13 residues. The CDR3: CASSMYSNQPQHF. DNA for the CDR3: TGTGCCAGCAGCATGTATAGCAATCAGCCCCAGCATTTT.

The chain employs TRBV29-1 and TRBJ2-1, with D unresolved. The CDR3 extends over 13 amino acids. Germline CDR1 is SQVTM and CDR2 is ANQGSEA. V lost 4 bases, J lost 3 bases, and 10 bases lay in between. The CDR3 coding sequence is TGCAGCGTTGTAGGCCTAGACTACAATGAGCAGTTCTTC. It specifies CSVVGLDYNEQFF.

V usage is TRBV2 and J usage is TRBJ1-5, with D possibly being TRBD1 (6 bases). CDR3 size: 16 residues. Germline values: CDR1 SNHLY, CDR2 FYNNEI. V gave up 6 bases and J gave up 0 bases, with 15 bases separating them. The CDR3 loop reads CASSEGDVYSNQPQHF. The CDR3 coding sequence is TGTGCCAGCAGCGAGGGGGACGTATATAGCAATCAGCCCCAGCATTTT.

The rearrangement links TRBV5-4 to TRBJ2-7, with D possibly matching TRBD2 (5 bases). Germline V gene sequence: CDR1 SGHNT, CDR2 YYREEE (reference sequence). The V gene lost 4 bases and the J gene lost 6 bases, with 17 bases spanning the gap. The CDR3 spans 14 residues. CDR3 amino acids: CASSTTGNPSEQYF. DNA for the CDR3: TGTGCCAGCAGCACTACCGGGAACCCCAGCGAGCAGTACTTC.

A single count supports this clone. The chain is built from TRBV9 and TRBJ2-2; 9 nucleotides match TRBD1. CDR1 is SGDLS, CDR2 YYNGEE, per germline. After removal of 3 bases from V and 8 bases from J, the junction contained 11 bases not matched to a gene. CDR3 length equals 16 residues. The CDR3, as DNA: TGTGCCAGCAGCGCCCCGGGACAGGGTGCCAGTGGGGAGCTGTTTTTT. This sequence encodes CASSAPGQGASGELFF. Full variable domain (outside the CDR3, taken from reference TRBV9 and TRBJ2-2): DSGVTQTPKHLITATGQRVTLRCSPRSGDLSVYWYQQSLDQGLQFLIQYYNGEERAKGNILERFSAQQFPDLHSELNLSSLELGDSALYFCASSAPGQGASGELFFGEGSRLTVL.

The chain recombines TRBV10-3 with TRBJ2-1; TRBD1 matches 10 bases. This CDR3 has 14 amino acids. V was pared by 7 bases and J by 5 bases, with 5 bases of the junction left unmatched. The germline V gene has CDR1 ENHRY and CDR2 SYGVKD. CDR3 protein: CAIKGQGFHNEQFF. CDR3 DNA: TGTGCCATCAAGGGACAGGGGTTCCACAATGAGCAGTTCTTC.

This sequence joins TRBV4-1 and TRBJ2-1, with D perhaps TRBD2 (6 bases). The CDR3 has 12 residues. V was clipped by 3 bases and J by 8 bases, with 8 bases between them. CDR1 is MGHRA and CDR2 is YSYEKL in the germline V gene. CDR3 in amino acids: CASSHKRDEQFF. CDR3 coding DNA: TGCGCCAGCAGCCACAAGCGGGATGAGCAGTTCTTC.

This chain joins TRBV18 and TRBJ2-6, with TRBD1 matching 7 bases. The CDR3 is made up of 14 amino acids. After removal of 6 bases from V and 2 bases from J, the junction contained 1 base not matched to a gene. Germline-derived CDR1 and CDR2 are KGHSH and LQKENI. CDR3 sequence reads: CASSQGAGANVLTF. DNA for the CDR3: TGTGCCAGCTCTCAGGGGGCTGGGGCCAACGTCCTGACTTTC.